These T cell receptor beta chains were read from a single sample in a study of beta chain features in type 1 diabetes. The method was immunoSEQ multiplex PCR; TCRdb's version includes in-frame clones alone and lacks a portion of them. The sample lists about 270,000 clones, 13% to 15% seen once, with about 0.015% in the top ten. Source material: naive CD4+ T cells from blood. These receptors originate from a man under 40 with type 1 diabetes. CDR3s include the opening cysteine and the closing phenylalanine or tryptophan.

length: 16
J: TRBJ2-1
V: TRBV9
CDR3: CASSVSAVSSYNEQFF

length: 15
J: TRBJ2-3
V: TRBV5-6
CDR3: CASSGGRGNTDTQYF

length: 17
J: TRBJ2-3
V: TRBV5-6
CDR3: CASSFTRSGGGTDTQYF

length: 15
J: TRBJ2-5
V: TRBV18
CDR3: CASSPDRVRQETQYF

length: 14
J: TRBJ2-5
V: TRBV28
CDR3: CASSGTGSLWTQYF

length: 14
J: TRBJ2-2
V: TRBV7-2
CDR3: CASSPRPGSGELFF

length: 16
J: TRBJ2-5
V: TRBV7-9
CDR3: CASSRGIGTVQETQYF

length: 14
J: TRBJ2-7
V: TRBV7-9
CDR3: CASSSGTPGYEQYF

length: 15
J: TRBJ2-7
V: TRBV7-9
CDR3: CASSLHQDFNREQYF

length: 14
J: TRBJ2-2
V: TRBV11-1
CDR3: CASSRTGRTGELFF

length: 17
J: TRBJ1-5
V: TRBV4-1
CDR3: CASSQDFRLTSNQPQHF

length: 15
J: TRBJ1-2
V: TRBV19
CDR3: CASSMSQLSAYGYTF

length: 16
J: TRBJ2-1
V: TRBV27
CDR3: CASSLSSGRIYNEQFF

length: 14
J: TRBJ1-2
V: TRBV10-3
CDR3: CAISEQGDGYGYTF

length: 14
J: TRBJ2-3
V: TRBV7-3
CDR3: CASSLDSGTDTQYF

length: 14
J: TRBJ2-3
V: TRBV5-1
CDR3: CASSLDTSTDTQYF

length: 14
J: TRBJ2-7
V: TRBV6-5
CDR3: CASSYAGVGYEQYF

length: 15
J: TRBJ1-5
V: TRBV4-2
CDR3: CASSRTTGSNQPQHF

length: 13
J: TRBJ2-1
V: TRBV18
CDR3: CASSRTSGNEQFF

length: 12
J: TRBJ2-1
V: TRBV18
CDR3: CASSPGGYEQFF

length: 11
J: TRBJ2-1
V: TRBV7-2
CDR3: CASSSNVAQFF

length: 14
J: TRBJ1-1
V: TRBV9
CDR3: CASSATGIGTEAFF

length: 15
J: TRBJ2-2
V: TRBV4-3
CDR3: CASSRTGSNTGELFF

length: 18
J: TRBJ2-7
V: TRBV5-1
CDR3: CASSHPEEAGGTTYEQYF

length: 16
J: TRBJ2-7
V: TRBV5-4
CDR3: CASRAGSSRTHYEQYF

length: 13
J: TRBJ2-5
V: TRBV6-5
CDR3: CASKGQDQETQYF

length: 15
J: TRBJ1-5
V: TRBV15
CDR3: CATRLGGTSNQPQHF

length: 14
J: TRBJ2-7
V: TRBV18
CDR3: CASSPPRTVNEQYF

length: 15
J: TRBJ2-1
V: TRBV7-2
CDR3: CASSFQGSSYNEQFF

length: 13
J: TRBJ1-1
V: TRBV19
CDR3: CASTNSGNTEAFF

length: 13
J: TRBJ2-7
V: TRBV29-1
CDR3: CSVGTSVLYEQYF